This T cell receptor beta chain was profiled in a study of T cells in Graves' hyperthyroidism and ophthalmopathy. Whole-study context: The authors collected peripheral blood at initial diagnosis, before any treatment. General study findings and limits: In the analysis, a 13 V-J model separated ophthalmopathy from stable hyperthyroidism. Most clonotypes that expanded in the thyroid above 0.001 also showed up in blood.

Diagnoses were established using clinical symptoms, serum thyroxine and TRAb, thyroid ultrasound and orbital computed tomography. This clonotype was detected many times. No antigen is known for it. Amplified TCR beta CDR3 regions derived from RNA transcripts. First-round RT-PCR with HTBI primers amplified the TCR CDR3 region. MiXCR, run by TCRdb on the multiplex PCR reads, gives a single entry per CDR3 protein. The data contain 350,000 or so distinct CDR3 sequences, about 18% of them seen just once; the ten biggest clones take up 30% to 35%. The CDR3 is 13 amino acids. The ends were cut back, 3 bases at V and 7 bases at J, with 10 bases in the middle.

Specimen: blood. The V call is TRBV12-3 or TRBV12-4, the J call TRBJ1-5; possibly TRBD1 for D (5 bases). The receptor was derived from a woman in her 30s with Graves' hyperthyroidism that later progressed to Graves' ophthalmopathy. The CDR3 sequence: CASSFFGGQPQHF. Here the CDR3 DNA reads TGTGCCAGCAGTTTCTTTGGGGGGCAGCCCCAGCATTTT.